This T cell receptor beta chain came from a study of T-cell reconstitution after alpha-beta-depleted transplantation in children. The study, taken as a whole, reports: Among T cells one year after transplant, newly produced cells accounted for most counts and diversity.

In germline, CDR1 is MNHEY, CDR2 SVGAGI. Germline trimming cut 2 bases from V and 5 bases from J; bases unmatched to any gene: 6. The CDR3 consists of 16 residues. TCRbeta library preparation incorporated unique molecular identifiers. TCRdb processed the PCR reads anew with MiXCR; each CDR3 protein has one entry. The sample carries 500,000 or so distinct CDR3 sequences, over 10% recorded once. To note about this clonotype: Its antigen is unknown.

The rearrangement uses TRBV6-5 and TRBJ1-6; 7 positions agree with TRBD1. The sample here was PBMCs, mostly from graft donor cells, taken 180 days after TCRalphabeta/CD19-depleted stem cell transplant. This clonotype was obtained from a female patient between 2 and 15 years old who had a stem cell transplant for aplastic anemia, so the T cells may come from the graft donor. The CDR3 spells CASSYKRGGNNSPLHF. As DNA, the CDR3 is TGTGCCAGCAGTTACAAAAGAGGGGGCAATAATTCACCCCTCCACTTT.